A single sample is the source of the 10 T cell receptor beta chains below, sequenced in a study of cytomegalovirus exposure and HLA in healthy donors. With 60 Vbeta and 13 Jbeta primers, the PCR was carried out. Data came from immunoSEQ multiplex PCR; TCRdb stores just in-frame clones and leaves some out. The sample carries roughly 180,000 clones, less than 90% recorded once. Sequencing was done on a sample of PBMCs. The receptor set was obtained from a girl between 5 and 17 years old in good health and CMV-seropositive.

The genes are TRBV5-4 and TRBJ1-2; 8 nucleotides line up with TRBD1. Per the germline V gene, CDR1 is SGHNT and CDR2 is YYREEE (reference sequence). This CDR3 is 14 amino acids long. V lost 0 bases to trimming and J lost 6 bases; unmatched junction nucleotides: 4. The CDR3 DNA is TGTGCCAGCAGCTTGGACAGGGGGAGCAATGGCTACACCTTC. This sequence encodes CASSLDRGSNGYTF.

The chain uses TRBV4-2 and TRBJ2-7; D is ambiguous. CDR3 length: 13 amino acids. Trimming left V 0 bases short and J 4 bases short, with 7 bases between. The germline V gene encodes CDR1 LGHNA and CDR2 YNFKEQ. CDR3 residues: CASSQDGEYEQYF. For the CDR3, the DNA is TGTGCCAGCAGCCAAGATGGAGAATACGAGCAGTACTTC.

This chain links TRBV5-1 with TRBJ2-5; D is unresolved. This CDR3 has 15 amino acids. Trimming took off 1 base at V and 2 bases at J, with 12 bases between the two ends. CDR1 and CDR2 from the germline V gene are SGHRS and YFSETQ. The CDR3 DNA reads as TGCGCCAGCAGCTTGTCGGTCCATTCGCAAGAGACCCAGTACTTC. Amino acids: CASSLSVHSQETQYF.

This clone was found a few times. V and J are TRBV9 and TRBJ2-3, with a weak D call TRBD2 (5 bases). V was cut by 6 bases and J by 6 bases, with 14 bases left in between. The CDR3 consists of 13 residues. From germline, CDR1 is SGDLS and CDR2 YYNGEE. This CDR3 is CASNPGNADTQYF. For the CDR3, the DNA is TGTGCCAGCAACCCCGGGAACGCCGATACGCAGTATTTT.

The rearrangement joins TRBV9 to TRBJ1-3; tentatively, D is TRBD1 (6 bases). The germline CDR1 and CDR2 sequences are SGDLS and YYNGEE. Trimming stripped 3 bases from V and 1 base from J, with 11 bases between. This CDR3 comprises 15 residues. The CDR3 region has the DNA TGTGCCAGCAGCGCAAAACAGGGTTCTGGAAACACCATATATTTT. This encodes CASSAKQGSGNTIYF.

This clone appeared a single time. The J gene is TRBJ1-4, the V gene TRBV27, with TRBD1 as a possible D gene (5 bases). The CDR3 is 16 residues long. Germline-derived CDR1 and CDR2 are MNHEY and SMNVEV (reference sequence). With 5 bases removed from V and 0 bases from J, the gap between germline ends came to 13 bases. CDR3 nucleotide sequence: TGTGCCAGCAGTAGGTCGTGGGGCGCAACTAATGAAAAACTGTTTTTT. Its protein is CASSRSWGATNEKLFF.

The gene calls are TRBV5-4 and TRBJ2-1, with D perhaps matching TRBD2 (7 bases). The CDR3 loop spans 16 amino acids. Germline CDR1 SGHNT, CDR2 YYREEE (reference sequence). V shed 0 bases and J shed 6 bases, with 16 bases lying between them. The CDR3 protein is CASSLGGGGWFNEQFF. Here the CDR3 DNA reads TGTGCCAGCAGCTTGGGGGGGGGCGGTTGGTTCAATGAGCAGTTCTTC. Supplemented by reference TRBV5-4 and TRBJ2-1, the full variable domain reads ETGVTQSPTHLIKTRGQQVTLRCSSQSGHNTVSWYQQALGQGPQFIFQYYREEENGRGNFPPRFSGLQFPNYSSELNVNALELDDSALYLCASSLGGGGWFNEQFFGPGTRLTVL.

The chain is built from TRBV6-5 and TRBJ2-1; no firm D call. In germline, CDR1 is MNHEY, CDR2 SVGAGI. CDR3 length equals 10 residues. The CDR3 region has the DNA TGTTGGGTTCAGTCGGGTGAGCAGTTCTTC. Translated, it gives CWVQSGEQFF.

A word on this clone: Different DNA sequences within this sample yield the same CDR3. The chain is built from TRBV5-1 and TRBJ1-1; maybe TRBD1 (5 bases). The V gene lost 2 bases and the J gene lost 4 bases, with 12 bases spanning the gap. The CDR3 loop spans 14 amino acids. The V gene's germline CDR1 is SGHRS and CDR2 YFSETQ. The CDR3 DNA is TGCGCCAGCAGCTTCGGTGGGGCTGGCACTGAAGCTTTCTTT. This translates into CASSFGGAGTEAFF.

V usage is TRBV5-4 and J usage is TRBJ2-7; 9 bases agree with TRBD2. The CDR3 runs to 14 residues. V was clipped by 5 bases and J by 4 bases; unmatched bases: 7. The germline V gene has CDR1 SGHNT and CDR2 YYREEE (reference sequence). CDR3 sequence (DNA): TGTGCCAGCAGTCCCGGGACTAGCATTTACGAGCAGTACTTC. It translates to CASSPGTSIYEQYF.